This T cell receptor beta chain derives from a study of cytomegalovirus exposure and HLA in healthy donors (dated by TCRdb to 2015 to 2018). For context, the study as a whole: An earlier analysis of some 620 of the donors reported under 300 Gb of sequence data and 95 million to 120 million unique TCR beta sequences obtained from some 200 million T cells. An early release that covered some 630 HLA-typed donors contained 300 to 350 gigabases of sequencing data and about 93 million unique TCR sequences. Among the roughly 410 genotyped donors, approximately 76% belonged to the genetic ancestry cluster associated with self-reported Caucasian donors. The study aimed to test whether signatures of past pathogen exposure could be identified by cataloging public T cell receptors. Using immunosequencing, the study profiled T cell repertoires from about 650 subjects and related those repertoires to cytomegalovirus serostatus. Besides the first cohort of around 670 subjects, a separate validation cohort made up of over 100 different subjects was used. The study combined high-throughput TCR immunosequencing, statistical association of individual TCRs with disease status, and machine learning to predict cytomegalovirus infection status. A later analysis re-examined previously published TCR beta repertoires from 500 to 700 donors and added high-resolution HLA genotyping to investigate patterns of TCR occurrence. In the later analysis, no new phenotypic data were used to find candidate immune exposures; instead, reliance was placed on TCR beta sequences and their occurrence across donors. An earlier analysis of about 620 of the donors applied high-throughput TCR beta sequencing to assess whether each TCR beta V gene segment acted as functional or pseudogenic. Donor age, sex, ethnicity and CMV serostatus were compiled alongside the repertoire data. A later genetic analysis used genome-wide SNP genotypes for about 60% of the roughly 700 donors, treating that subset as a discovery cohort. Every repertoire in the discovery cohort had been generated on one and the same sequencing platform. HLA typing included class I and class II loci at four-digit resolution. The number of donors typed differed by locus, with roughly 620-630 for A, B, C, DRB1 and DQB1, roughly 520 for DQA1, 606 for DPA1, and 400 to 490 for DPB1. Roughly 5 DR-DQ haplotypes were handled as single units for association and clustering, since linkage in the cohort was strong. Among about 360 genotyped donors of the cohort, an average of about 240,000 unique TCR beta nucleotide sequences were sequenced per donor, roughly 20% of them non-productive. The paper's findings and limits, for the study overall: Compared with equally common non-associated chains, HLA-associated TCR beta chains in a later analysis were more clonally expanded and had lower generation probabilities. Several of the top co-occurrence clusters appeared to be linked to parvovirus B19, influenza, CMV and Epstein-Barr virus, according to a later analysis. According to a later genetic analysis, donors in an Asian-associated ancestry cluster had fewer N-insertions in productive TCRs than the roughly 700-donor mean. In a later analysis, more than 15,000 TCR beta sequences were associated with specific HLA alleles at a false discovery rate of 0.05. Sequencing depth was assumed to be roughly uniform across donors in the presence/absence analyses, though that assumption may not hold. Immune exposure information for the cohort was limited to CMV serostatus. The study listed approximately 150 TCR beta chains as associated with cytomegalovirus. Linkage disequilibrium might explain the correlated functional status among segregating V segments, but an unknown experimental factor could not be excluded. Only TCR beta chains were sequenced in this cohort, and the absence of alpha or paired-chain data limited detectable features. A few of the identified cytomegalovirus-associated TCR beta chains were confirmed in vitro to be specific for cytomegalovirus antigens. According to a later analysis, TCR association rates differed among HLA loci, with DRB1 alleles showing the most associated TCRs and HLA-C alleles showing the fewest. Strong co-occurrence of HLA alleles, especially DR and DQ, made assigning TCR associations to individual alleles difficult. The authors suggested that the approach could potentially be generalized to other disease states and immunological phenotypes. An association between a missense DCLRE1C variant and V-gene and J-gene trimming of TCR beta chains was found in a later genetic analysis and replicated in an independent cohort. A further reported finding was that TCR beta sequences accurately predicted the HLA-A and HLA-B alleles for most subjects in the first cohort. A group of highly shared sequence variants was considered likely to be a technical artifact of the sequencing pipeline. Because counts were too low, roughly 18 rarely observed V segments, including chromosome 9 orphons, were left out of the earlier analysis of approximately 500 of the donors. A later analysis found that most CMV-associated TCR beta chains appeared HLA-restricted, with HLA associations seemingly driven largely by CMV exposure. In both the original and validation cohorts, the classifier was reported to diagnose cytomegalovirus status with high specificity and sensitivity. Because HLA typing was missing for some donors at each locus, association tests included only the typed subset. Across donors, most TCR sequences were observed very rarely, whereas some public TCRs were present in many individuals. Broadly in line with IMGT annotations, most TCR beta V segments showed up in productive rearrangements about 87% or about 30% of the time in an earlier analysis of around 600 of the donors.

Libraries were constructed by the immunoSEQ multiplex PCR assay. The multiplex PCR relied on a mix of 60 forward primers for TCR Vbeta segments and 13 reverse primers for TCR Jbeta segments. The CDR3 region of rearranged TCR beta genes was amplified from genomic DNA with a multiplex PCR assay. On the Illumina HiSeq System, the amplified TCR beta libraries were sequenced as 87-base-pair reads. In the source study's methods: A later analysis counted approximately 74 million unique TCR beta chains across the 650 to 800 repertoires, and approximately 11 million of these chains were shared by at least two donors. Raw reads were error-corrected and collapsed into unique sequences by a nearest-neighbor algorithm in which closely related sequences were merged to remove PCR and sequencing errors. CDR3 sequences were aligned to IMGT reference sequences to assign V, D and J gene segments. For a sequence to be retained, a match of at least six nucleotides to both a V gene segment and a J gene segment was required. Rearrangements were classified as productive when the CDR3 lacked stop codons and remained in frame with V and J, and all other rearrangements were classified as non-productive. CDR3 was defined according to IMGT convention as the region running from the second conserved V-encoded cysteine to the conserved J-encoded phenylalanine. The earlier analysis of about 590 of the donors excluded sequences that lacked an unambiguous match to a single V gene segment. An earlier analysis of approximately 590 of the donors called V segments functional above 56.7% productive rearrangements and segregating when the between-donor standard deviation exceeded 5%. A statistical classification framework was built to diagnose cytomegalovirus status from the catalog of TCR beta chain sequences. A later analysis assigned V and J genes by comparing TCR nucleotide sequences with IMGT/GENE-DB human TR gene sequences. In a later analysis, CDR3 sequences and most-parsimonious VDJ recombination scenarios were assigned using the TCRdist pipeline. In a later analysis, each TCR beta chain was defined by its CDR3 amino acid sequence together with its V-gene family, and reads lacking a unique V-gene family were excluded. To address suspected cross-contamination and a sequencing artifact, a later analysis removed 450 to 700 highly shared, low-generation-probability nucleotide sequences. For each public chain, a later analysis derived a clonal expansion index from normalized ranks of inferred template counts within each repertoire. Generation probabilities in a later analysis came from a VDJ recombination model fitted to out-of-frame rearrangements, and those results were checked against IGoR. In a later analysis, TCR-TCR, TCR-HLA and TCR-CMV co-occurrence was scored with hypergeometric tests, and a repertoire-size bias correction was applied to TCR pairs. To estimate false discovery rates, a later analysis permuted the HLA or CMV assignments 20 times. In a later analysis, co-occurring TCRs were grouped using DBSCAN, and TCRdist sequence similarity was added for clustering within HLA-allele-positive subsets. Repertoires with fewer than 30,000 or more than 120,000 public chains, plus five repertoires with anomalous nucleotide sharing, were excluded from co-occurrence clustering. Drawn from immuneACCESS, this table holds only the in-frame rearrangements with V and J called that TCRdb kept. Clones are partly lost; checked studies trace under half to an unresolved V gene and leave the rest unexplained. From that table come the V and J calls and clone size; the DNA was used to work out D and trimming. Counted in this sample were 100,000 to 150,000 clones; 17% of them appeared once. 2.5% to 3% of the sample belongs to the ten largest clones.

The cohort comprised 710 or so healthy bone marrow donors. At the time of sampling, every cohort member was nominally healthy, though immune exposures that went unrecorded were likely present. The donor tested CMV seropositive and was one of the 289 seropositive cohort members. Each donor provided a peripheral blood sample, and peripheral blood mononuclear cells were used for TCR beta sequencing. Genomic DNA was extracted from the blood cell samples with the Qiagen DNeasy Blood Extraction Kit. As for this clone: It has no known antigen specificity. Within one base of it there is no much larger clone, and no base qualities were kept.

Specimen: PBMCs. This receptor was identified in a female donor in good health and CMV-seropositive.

The encoded CDR3 is CASSPTATEETQYF. The sequence in DNA is TGTGCCAGCTCACCCACCGCGACAGAAGAGACCCAGTACTTC. The rearrangement combines TRBV18 with TRBJ2-5; the best D guess is TRBD1, with 5 bases matching. The cysteine opens and the phenylalanine closes a CDR3 of 14 amino acids. The entry retains the CDR3 DNA only, 42 bases that are in frame from base 1. The junction carries 11 bases between V and J, which are trimmed by 3 bases and 3 bases respectively. For CDR1 and CDR2, the germline V gene lists KGHSH and LQKENI.